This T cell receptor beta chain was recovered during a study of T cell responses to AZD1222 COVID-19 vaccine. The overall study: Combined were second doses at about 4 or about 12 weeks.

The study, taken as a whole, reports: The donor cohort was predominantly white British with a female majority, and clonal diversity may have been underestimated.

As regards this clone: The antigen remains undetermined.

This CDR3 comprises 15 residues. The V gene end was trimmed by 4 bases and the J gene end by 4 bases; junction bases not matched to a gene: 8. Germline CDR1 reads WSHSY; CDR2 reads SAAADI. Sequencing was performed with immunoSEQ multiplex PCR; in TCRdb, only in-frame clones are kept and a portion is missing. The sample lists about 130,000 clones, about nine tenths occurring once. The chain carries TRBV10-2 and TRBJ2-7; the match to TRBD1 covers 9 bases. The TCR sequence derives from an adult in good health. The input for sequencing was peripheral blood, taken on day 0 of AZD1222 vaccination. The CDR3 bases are TGCGCCAGCAGTGCTTCACAGGGGGCGGGATACGAGCAGTACTTC. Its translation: CASSASQGAGYEQYF.